Below, one T cell receptor (beta chain) is given with its context. In TCRdb, the 5' RACE reads were re-called with MiXCR into one record per CDR3 protein. The table includes roughly 50,000 distinct CDR3 sequences, about 12% detected once. The sample is drawn from a study of T-cell memory formation after mild COVID-19. This CDR3 comprises 15 residues. Trimming stripped 3 bases from V and 0 bases from J, with 11 bases between. Germline CDR1 DFQATT, CDR2 SNEGSKA (reference sequence). The V call is TRBV20-1, the J call TRBJ1-4; no clear D. Sequencing was carried out using PBMCs or a T cell subset sorted from them (not recorded which). The TCR was taken from a man younger than 30 who had mild COVID-19 (a few samples of this study predate the infection). Cell type and time point are not known. The CDR3 spells CSASETLATNEKLFF. In nucleotides, the CDR3 is TGCAGTGCTAGCGAGACACTCGCAACTAATGAAAAACTGTTTTTT.